This TCR beta chain was profiled in a study of blood T cell repertoires in COVID-19. About the research overall: From the United States, Italy and Spain came samples of acute and convalescent COVID-19.

Only in-frame clones appear in the TCRdb table, and some are missing; sequencing was by immunoSEQ multiplex PCR. The table has about 160,000 clones, roughly 87% seen once. CDR1 is SGHAT, CDR2 FQNNGV, per germline. The CDR3 spans 15 residues. The J segment lost 5 bases and the V segment lost 0 bases, leaving 5 bases of the junction unmatched. Material: peripheral blood. This chain uses TRBV11-2 with TRBJ2-5, with 8 bases matching TRBD1. This TCR was sampled from a woman aged 55-70 years who had recovered from COVID-19. The CDR3 nucleotides are TGTGCCAGCAGCTTAGATCAAAGGACAGGGGAGACCCAGTACTTC. Translating it yields CASSLDQRTGETQYF.